This TCR beta chain comes out of a study of beta chain features in type 1 diabetes. About the research overall: In age, gender and cell yields, patients were similar to healthy donors.

One heparinised draw, averaging around 120 mL, was taken per donor. The study reverse transcribed the entire isolated RNA, so it sequenced expressed TCRB transcripts. Sequenced by immunoSEQ multiplex PCR; TCRdb stores in-frame clones only, minus some. This sample has 450,000 to 600,000 clones, with 30% found just once. Study-wide results and limits: The study notes PCR might favor shorter templates equally in patients and controls. Sequencing the cDNA could make cells with high TCR expression show up more than they should.

A few counts support this clone. Its antigen is not known. The V end lost 1 base, the J end lost 8 bases, and 12 bases lay between the germline ends. The CDR3 sequence is 14 residues long. CDR1 LNHNV and CDR2 YYDKDF come from the germline V gene (reference sequence). Source material: naive CD4+ T cells from blood. This chain links TRBV15 with TRBJ2-1; D is uncertain. This sequence originates from a young man in good health. DNA for the CDR3: TGTGCCACCAGCAGAGCCCCTAGTTCGGATGAGCAGTTCTTC. Residues: CATSRAPSSDEQFF.